The rows below give T cell receptor beta chains drawn from one sample of a study of T-cell reconstitution after alpha-beta-depleted transplantation in children. Using its own MiXCR run on the PCR reads, TCRdb lists one record per CDR3 protein. The table has 490,000 or so distinct CDR3 sequences, 9.5% to 15% seen once. The sample consisted of PBMCs from the stem cell graft donor, taken from the stem cell graft. The receptors derive from a human donor who donated a stem cell graft to a child with combined immunodeficiency. Both conserved end residues are part of each CDR3. The order of the fields is V gene, D gene, J gene, clone size, CDR3 DNA, CDR3 protein. D genes are given only for firm matches. Clone size is shown for a subset of rows, as once, few, many or a class of expanded clone.

v_gene: TRBV4-3
d_gene: TRBD2
j_gene: TRBJ2-5
abundance: -
CDR3nt: TGCGCCAGCAGCCAAGCTCTGACTAGCGGGCAAGAGACCCAGTACTTC
CDR3aa: CASSQALTSGQETQYF

v_gene: TRBV6-2/TRBV6-3
d_gene: TRBD2
j_gene: TRBJ2-2
abundance: -
CDR3nt: TGTGCCAGCAGTTACTCGGGACTAGCGGGGTGGTGGACCGGGGAGCTGTTTTTT
CDR3aa: CASSYSGLAGWWTGELFF

v_gene: TRBV29-1
d_gene: -
j_gene: TRBJ1-1
abundance: -
CDR3nt: TGCAGCGTTGCCCTTTCAGGGGATATGAACACTGAAGCTTTCTTT
CDR3aa: CSVALSGDMNTEAFF

v_gene: TRBV7-2
d_gene: -
j_gene: TRBJ2-3
abundance: many
CDR3nt: TGTGCCAGCAGCCCCGGAATGGTGGCGCAGTATTTT
CDR3aa: CASSPGMVAQYF

v_gene: TRBV7-2
d_gene: TRBD2
j_gene: TRBJ2-5
abundance: many
CDR3nt: TGTGCCAGCAGCTATAGCGTAGTGGCGGGAGGGACGGAGACCCAGTACTTC
CDR3aa: CASSYSVVAGGTETQYF

v_gene: TRBV12-3/TRBV12-4
d_gene: -
j_gene: TRBJ1-3
abundance: -
CDR3nt: TGTGCCAGCAGTCCCTTCCGGGCTCTCTCTGGAAACACCATATATTTT
CDR3aa: CASSPFRALSGNTIYF

v_gene: TRBV18
d_gene: -
j_gene: TRBJ2-2
abundance: -
CDR3nt: TGTGCCAGCTCACCATCTACAGACCCGGACGGGGAGCTGTTTTTT
CDR3aa: CASSPSTDPDGELFF

v_gene: TRBV29-1
d_gene: -
j_gene: TRBJ2-3
abundance: many
CDR3nt: TGCAGCGTTGTCGCGTGGGCTGGTACAGATACGCAGTATTTT
CDR3aa: CSVVAWAGTDTQYF

v_gene: TRBV4-2
d_gene: TRBD2
j_gene: TRBJ2-1
abundance: few
CDR3nt: TGTGCCAGCAGCATATCGGGACTAGCGGGAGAAGGGTCCTACAATGAGCAGTTCTTC
CDR3aa: CASSISGLAGEGSYNEQFF

v_gene: TRBV27
d_gene: -
j_gene: TRBJ1-2
abundance: few
CDR3nt: TGTGCCAGCAGTTTATTCGGCGGGATCTATGGCTACACCTTC
CDR3aa: CASSLFGGIYGYTF

v_gene: TRBV12-3/TRBV12-4
d_gene: -
j_gene: TRBJ1-2
abundance: -
CDR3nt: TGTGCCAGCAGTCCCCTGGTCTCCTATGGCTACACCTTC
CDR3aa: CASSPLVSYGYTF

v_gene: TRBV7-2
d_gene: -
j_gene: TRBJ2-7
abundance: many
CDR3nt: TGTGCCAGCAGCTTAGCGTCGGGCAGAGCCTACGAGCAGTACTTC
CDR3aa: CASSLASGRAYEQYF

v_gene: TRBV6-2/TRBV6-3
d_gene: TRBD1
j_gene: TRBJ2-2
abundance: few
CDR3nt: TGTGCCAGCAGTTACTCGCCCGGGACAGGGTCCCTCCTAGTGGGAGCCGGGGAGCTGTTTTTT
CDR3aa: CASSYSPGTGSLLVGAGELFF

v_gene: TRBV9
d_gene: -
j_gene: TRBJ1-5
abundance: few
CDR3nt: TGTGCCAGCAGCGTAATACAGGGACCGAATCAGCCCCAGCATTTT
CDR3aa: CASSVIQGPNQPQHF

v_gene: TRBV6-1
d_gene: -
j_gene: TRBJ1-2
abundance: -
CDR3nt: TGTGCCAGCAGCCAGAACTTTCCAAGGCAAGGCTATGGCTACACCTTC
CDR3aa: CASSQNFPRQGYGYTF

v_gene: TRBV5-1
d_gene: TRBD1
j_gene: TRBJ2-3
abundance: many
CDR3nt: TGCGCCAGCAGCCACCGGGACAGGGGTGTAGATACGCAGTATTTT
CDR3aa: CASSHRDRGVDTQYF

v_gene: TRBV12-3/TRBV12-4
d_gene: TRBD1
j_gene: TRBJ1-2
abundance: -
CDR3nt: TGTGCCAGCAGCCCAGACAGGGTTTTAAGCTACACCTTC
CDR3aa: CASSPDRVLSYTF

v_gene: TRBV12-3/TRBV12-4
d_gene: TRBD2
j_gene: TRBJ2-3
abundance: few
CDR3nt: TGTGCCAGCAGTTTAGAAACTGCGGGAGGGCCGACAGATACGCAGTATTTT
CDR3aa: CASSLETAGGPTDTQYF

v_gene: TRBV18
d_gene: -
j_gene: TRBJ1-2
abundance: -
CDR3nt: TGTGCCAGCTCACCGCGACAACAGGCAGCCGAAGGCTACACCTTC
CDR3aa: CASSPRQQAAEGYTF

v_gene: TRBV7-9
d_gene: -
j_gene: TRBJ2-3
abundance: -
CDR3nt: TGTGCCAGCGGACGGGACAGCACAGATACGCAGTATTTT
CDR3aa: CASGRDSTDTQYF

v_gene: TRBV11-1
d_gene: TRBD1
j_gene: TRBJ2-1
abundance: many
CDR3nt: TGTGCCAGCAGCTTAGCGCCGGTCCTAGGACAGGGCTGGAATTCCTACAATGAGCAGTTCTTC
CDR3aa: CASSLAPVLGQGWNSYNEQFF

v_gene: TRBV29-1
d_gene: TRBD2
j_gene: TRBJ2-1
abundance: many
CDR3nt: TGCAGCGTTGAAGGTCCCATAGCGGGAGGGCCGTATTTCAATGAGCAGTTCTTC
CDR3aa: CSVEGPIAGGPYFNEQFF

v_gene: TRBV20-1
d_gene: TRBD2
j_gene: TRBJ2-3
abundance: many
CDR3nt: TGCAGTGCTAGATGGGAGGGTGGGACAGATACGCAGTATTTT
CDR3aa: CSARWEGGTDTQYF

v_gene: TRBV15
d_gene: -
j_gene: TRBJ2-7
abundance: many
CDR3nt: TGTGCCACCAGCAGAGATCTCGGACGGATCTACGAGCAGTACTTC
CDR3aa: CATSRDLGRIYEQYF

v_gene: TRBV12-3/TRBV12-4
d_gene: -
j_gene: TRBJ2-1
abundance: few
CDR3nt: TGTGCCAGCAAAAGGGGGAGGGTTGGTGAGCAGTTCTTC
CDR3aa: CASKRGRVGEQFF

v_gene: TRBV5-1
d_gene: TRBD1
j_gene: TRBJ2-1
abundance: few
CDR3nt: TGCGCCAGCAGCGGTCATCTCCGGGACAGGGACCGTCCAGGGGAGCAGTTCTTC
CDR3aa: CASSGHLRDRDRPGEQFF

v_gene: TRBV6-2/TRBV6-3
d_gene: TRBD2
j_gene: TRBJ2-7
abundance: many
CDR3nt: TGTGCCAGCAGCCTCTTGGGCGGGAGCTACGAGCAGTACTTC
CDR3aa: CASSLLGGSYEQYF

v_gene: TRBV5-1
d_gene: -
j_gene: TRBJ1-1
abundance: few
CDR3nt: TGCGCCAGCAGCCGGGGGGGCGTATCGGGCACTGAAGCTTTCTTT
CDR3aa: CASSRGGVSGTEAFF

v_gene: TRBV19
d_gene: -
j_gene: TRBJ1-5
abundance: -
CDR3nt: TGTGCCAGTAGTATAAAGAGCAGGGAGGGACAGCCCCAGCATTTT
CDR3aa: CASSIKSREGQPQHF

v_gene: TRBV20-1
d_gene: TRBD2
j_gene: TRBJ2-2
abundance: few
CDR3nt: TGCAGTGCCAAAGCGGGGGGGCCAATATCGAACACCGGGGAGCTGTTTTTT
CDR3aa: CSAKAGGPISNTGELFF

v_gene: TRBV12-3/TRBV12-4
d_gene: TRBD1
j_gene: TRBJ1-1
abundance: few
CDR3nt: TGTGCCAGCAACAACAGGGGAAGAACTGAAGCTTTCTTT
CDR3aa: CASNNRGRTEAFF

v_gene: TRBV28
d_gene: TRBD1
j_gene: TRBJ2-7
abundance: few
CDR3nt: TGTGCCAGCAGGCGCCGGGACAGGGGTGAGCAGTACTTC
CDR3aa: CASRRRDRGEQYF

v_gene: TRBV7-3
d_gene: TRBD2
j_gene: TRBJ2-7
abundance: few
CDR3nt: TGTGCCAGCAGCTTACTACCGACTAGCCTGGAGCAGTACTTC
CDR3aa: CASSLLPTSLEQYF

v_gene: TRBV7-2
d_gene: TRBD2
j_gene: TRBJ2-2
abundance: -
CDR3nt: TGTGCCAGCAGCCGTAGCGGGGCATTCACCGGGGAGCTGTTTTTT
CDR3aa: CASSRSGAFTGELFF

v_gene: TRBV3-1
d_gene: -
j_gene: TRBJ2-5
abundance: -
CDR3nt: TGTGCCAGCAGCCAAGTTAGTACCGAGACCCAGTACTTC
CDR3aa: CASSQVSTETQYF

v_gene: TRBV5-1
d_gene: -
j_gene: TRBJ1-1
abundance: -
CDR3nt: TGCGCCAGCAGCTTGGGGACGGGAGGGATCACTGAAGCTTTCTTT
CDR3aa: CASSLGTGGITEAFF

v_gene: TRBV7-2
d_gene: -
j_gene: TRBJ2-1
abundance: few
CDR3nt: TGTGCCAGCAGCTTAGCGCCCGGACAGCAGTTCTTC
CDR3aa: CASSLAPGQQFF

v_gene: TRBV12-5
d_gene: -
j_gene: TRBJ2-1
abundance: -
CDR3nt: TGTGCTAGTGGTTTGGTACAGGGAAGGTTATACGAGCAGTTCTTC
CDR3aa: CASGLVQGRLYEQFF

v_gene: TRBV27
d_gene: TRBD2
j_gene: TRBJ2-1
abundance: many
CDR3nt: TGTGCCAGCAGTCCCATCGGTAGCGGGGGTTACAATGAGCAGTTCTTC
CDR3aa: CASSPIGSGGYNEQFF

v_gene: TRBV7-2
d_gene: -
j_gene: TRBJ2-7
abundance: many
CDR3nt: TGTGCCAGCAGCCAGCGGTACGGGCCCTACGAGCAGTACTTC
CDR3aa: CASSQRYGPYEQYF

v_gene: TRBV11-2
d_gene: -
j_gene: TRBJ1-1
abundance: -
CDR3nt: TGTGCCAGCGGACGAAACTGGGGGGATACTGAAGCTTTCTTT
CDR3aa: CASGRNWGDTEAFF

v_gene: TRBV10-3
d_gene: TRBD1
j_gene: TRBJ2-1
abundance: many
CDR3nt: TGTGCCATCAGTGCCGGGACAGGGGTTGGCAATGAGCAGTTCTTC
CDR3aa: CAISAGTGVGNEQFF

v_gene: TRBV9
d_gene: -
j_gene: TRBJ1-1
abundance: few
CDR3nt: TGTGCCAGCAGCGTGTCAGGGAACGTGAACACTGAAGCTTTCTTT
CDR3aa: CASSVSGNVNTEAFF

v_gene: TRBV28
d_gene: -
j_gene: TRBJ2-3
abundance: -
CDR3nt: TGTGCCAGCAGGGACCGGGACAAACGCACAGATACGCAGTATTTT
CDR3aa: CASRDRDKRTDTQYF

v_gene: TRBV9
d_gene: -
j_gene: TRBJ2-7
abundance: many
CDR3nt: TGTGCCAGCAGCGTACTTAGCGGTGCCTCCTACGAGCAGTACTTC
CDR3aa: CASSVLSGASYEQYF

v_gene: TRBV29-1
d_gene: TRBD2
j_gene: TRBJ2-7
abundance: -
CDR3nt: TGCAGCGTTGGGCGTGGCAGGGCTAATAGCGGGACGGTCTACGAGCAGTACTTC
CDR3aa: CSVGRGRANSGTVYEQYF

v_gene: TRBV12-3/TRBV12-4
d_gene: TRBD1
j_gene: TRBJ2-2
abundance: many
CDR3nt: TGTGCCAGCAGTCCCCGGACAGGGTTCGGGGAGCTGTTTTTT
CDR3aa: CASSPRTGFGELFF

v_gene: TRBV5-1
d_gene: TRBD2
j_gene: TRBJ2-3
abundance: many
CDR3nt: TGCGCCAGCTCAACTAGCGGGAACGCTGGCACAGATACGCAGTATTTT
CDR3aa: CASSTSGNAGTDTQYF

v_gene: TRBV10-3
d_gene: -
j_gene: TRBJ1-1
abundance: -
CDR3nt: TGTGCCATCAGTGAGTCGATTGGCATGAACACTGAAGCTTTCTTT
CDR3aa: CAISESIGMNTEAFF

v_gene: TRBV5-5
d_gene: TRBD1
j_gene: TRBJ2-7
abundance: -
CDR3nt: TGTGCCAGCAGCTTGTCAGGGGGCCCCCAGGACGAGCAGTACTTC
CDR3aa: CASSLSGGPQDEQYF

v_gene: TRBV7-2
d_gene: -
j_gene: TRBJ1-6
abundance: -
CDR3nt: TGTGCCAGCAGCTTGCCGGGGCTGCCCCTCCACTTT
CDR3aa: CASSLPGLPLHF

v_gene: TRBV7-9
d_gene: TRBD2
j_gene: TRBJ2-1
abundance: -
CDR3nt: TGTGCCAGCAGCTTATTCGACACTAGCGGACACAATGAGCAGTTCTTC
CDR3aa: CASSLFDTSGHNEQFF

v_gene: TRBV28
d_gene: TRBD2
j_gene: TRBJ2-2
abundance: many
CDR3nt: TGTGCCAGCAGTCGTCCAGGGAGGGACACCGGGGAGCTGTTTTTT
CDR3aa: CASSRPGRDTGELFF

v_gene: TRBV30
d_gene: TRBD2
j_gene: TRBJ2-1
abundance: few
CDR3nt: TGTGCCTGGTCGAAGCGGACTAGCGGTTCCTACAATGAGCAGTTCTTC
CDR3aa: CAWSKRTSGSYNEQFF

v_gene: TRBV18
d_gene: -
j_gene: TRBJ2-5
abundance: -
CDR3nt: TGTGCCAGCTCACCGGGAAGGGCCAAAGAGACCCAGTACTTC
CDR3aa: CASSPGRAKETQYF

v_gene: TRBV7-9
d_gene: -
j_gene: TRBJ2-7
abundance: many
CDR3nt: TGTGCCAGCAGCGTACAGGATTCCTACGAGCAGTACTTC
CDR3aa: CASSVQDSYEQYF